The rows below give T cell receptor beta chains drawn from one sample of a study of CD8+ T cells in alopecia areata. TCRdb's table, derived via immunoSEQ multiplex PCR, lists solely in-frame clones and lacks some. The sample includes over 150,000 clones, about 60% of them seen just once. Sample: CD4+ T cells sorted from blood, taken at week 0. These receptors were obtained from a human donor with alopecia areata. Both conserved end residues are part of each CDR3. D genes are given only for firm matches. Not all rows give a size; the values are once, few, many and, for expanded clones, a class.

- | TRBJ2-4 | TRBV5-1 | once | TGCGCCAGCAGCTTGGCGACAGAGGCAGGGAAAAACATTCAGTACTTC | CASSLATEAGKNIQYF
- | TRBJ1-2 | TRBV2 | - | TGTGCCAGCAGGTCTCTAGGGGACTATGGCTACACCTTC | CASRSLGDYGYTF
- | TRBJ2-1 | TRBV29-1 | few | TGCAGCGCCACCGGGACCCCGGGGAATGAGCAGTTCTTC | CSATGTPGNEQFF
TRBD1 | TRBJ1-5 | TRBV19 | - | TGTGCCAGTAGTGAGAAGTCCAGGGGGTCCACCTATAGCAATCAGCCCCAGCATTTT | CASSEKSRGSTYSNQPQHF
- | TRBJ2-3 | TRBV29-1 | - | TGCAGCGTTGAGATCTGGGGTGCCACAGATACGCAGTATTTT | CSVEIWGATDTQYF
TRBD1 | TRBJ1-6 | TRBV19 | few | TGTGCCAGTAGTAGAAAGGGACAGGGGAATTCACCCCTCCACTTT | CASSRKGQGNSPLHF
- | TRBJ1-1 | TRBV30 | - | TGTGCCTGGAGTGGCATCACTGAAGCTTTCTTT | CAWSGITEAFF
- | TRBJ2-5 | TRBV30 | - | TGTGCCTGGAGTGTGCCCAGCACCCAGTACTTC | CAWSVPSTQYF
TRBD1 | TRBJ1-1 | TRBV29-1 | once | TGCAGCGTCAACCAGGGGGCGAGGCACACTGAAGCTTTCTTT | CSVNQGARHTEAFF
TRBD2 | TRBJ2-7 | TRBV5-1 | once | TGCGCCAGCAGCGTATTGACGTCGACTAGCGGGCGAACCTACGAGCAGTACTTC | CASSVLTSTSGRTYEQYF
- | TRBJ2-7 | TRBV29-1 | - | TGCAGCGTTAGGGGCAGGAACTCCTACGAGCAGTACTTC | CSVRGRNSYEQYF
- | TRBJ2-7 | TRBV30 | - | TGTGCCTGGAGTGTGGCAGCTCTCTACGAGCAGTACTTC | CAWSVAALYEQYF
- | TRBJ1-5 | TRBV19 | - | TGTGCCAGTAGCCCTCGGCAGGGAGCAACTCAGCCCCAGCATTTT | CASSPRQGATQPQHF
- | TRBJ2-3 | TRBV29-1 | - | TGCAGCGGGGGGACTGCACAAGATACGCAGTATTTT | CSGGTAQDTQYF
- | TRBJ2-6 | TRBV15 | - | TGTGCCACCAGCAGAGTTGGTTCAGGGGCCAACGTCCTGACTTTC | CATSRVGSGANVLTF
TRBD1 | TRBJ2-4 | TRBV5-5 | - | TGTGCCAGCAGTAGTAGGACAGGGGCCAAAAACATTCAGTACTTC | CASSSRTGAKNIQYF
- | TRBJ1-1 | TRBV6-5 | - | TGTGCCAGCTCCAGCCACGCATCCTATGAAGCTTTCTTT | CASSSHASYEAFF
TRBD2 | TRBJ2-7 | TRBV30 | - | TGTGCCTGGAGTGTACGGGCTAGCGGGGGGAGTGAGCAGTACTTC | CAWSVRASGGSEQYF
- | TRBJ2-7 | TRBV6-5 | - | TGTGCCAGCAGTTACTCCCGGTCCGGGACGGGCGAGCAGTACTTC | CASSYSRSGTGEQYF
- | TRBJ2-3 | TRBV6-5 | - | TGTGCCAGCAGTGGCTCCACAGATACGCAGTATTTT | CASSGSTDTQYF
TRBD1 | TRBJ2-7 | TRBV4-1 | - | TGCGCCAGCAGCCAATCTACTGGACAGGGATCAACCTACGAGCAGTACTTC | CASSQSTGQGSTYEQYF
- | TRBJ2-3 | TRBV29-1 | - | TGCAGCGTTGAATTCGGGGACAGCACAGATACGCAGTATTTT | CSVEFGDSTDTQYF
- | TRBJ2-6 | TRBV7-9 | - | TGTGCCAGCAGCTCAACAAACTCTGGGGCCAACGTCCTGACTTTC | CASSSTNSGANVLTF
- | TRBJ2-5 | TRBV5-1 | once | TGCGCCAGCAGCTTCACTGGGCGGGGAGAGACCCAGTACTTC | CASSFTGRGETQYF
TRBD1 | TRBJ2-5 | TRBV7-9 | - | TGTGCCAGCAGCTGGGGACAGAAAGAGACCCAGTACTTC | CASSWGQKETQYF
- | TRBJ1-1 | TRBV14 | - | TGTGCCAGCAGCCTCGTGGGGCGGGGTGAAGCTTTCTTT | CASSLVGRGEAFF
TRBD2 | TRBJ2-5 | TRBV11-2 | - | TGTGCCAGCTTGGGGGGGTCGGAGACCCAGTACTTC | CASLGGSETQYF
- | TRBJ1-2 | TRBV14 | few | TGTGCCAGCAGCCGAGGAGGTGCCTATGGCTACACCTTC | CASSRGGAYGYTF
- | TRBJ2-7 | TRBV9 | - | TGTGCCAGCAGCGTAGGTTGGACAGAGAGCTCCTACGAGCAGTACTTC | CASSVGWTESSYEQYF
- | TRBJ2-5 | TRBV30 | - | TGTGCCTGGAGTGTCGGCGGGGAGACCCAGTACTTC | CAWSVGGETQYF
- | TRBJ2-7 | TRBV5-1 | - | TGCGCCAGCAGCTTGGATTCTTCAGGAGCCTACGAGCAGTACTTC | CASSLDSSGAYEQYF
TRBD1 | TRBJ2-1 | TRBV5-1 | once | TGCGCCAGCGCACGGACAGGGGGCCCGTACAATGAGCAGTTCTTC | CASARTGGPYNEQFF
TRBD1 | TRBJ1-5 | TRBV27 | - | TGTGCCAGCAGTCCCTGGACAGGAGACAATCAGCCCCAGCATTTT | CASSPWTGDNQPQHF
TRBD1 | TRBJ1-2 | TRBV6-6 | few | TGTGCCAGCACTCACCGGGACAGGGGTTACGGCTACACCTTC | CASTHRDRGYGYTF
TRBD1 | TRBJ1-1 | TRBV29-1 | - | TGCAGCGCTCGACAGGGGGAGGGCACTGAAGCTTTCTTT | CSARQGEGTEAFF
- | TRBJ2-6 | TRBV7-9 | - | TGTGCCAGCAGCCTAAACTCTGGGGCCAACGTCCTGACTTTC | CASSLNSGANVLTF
TRBD2 | TRBJ2-3 | TRBV5-1 | - | TGCGCCAGCAGCTCGACTAGCGGGGGCACAGATACGCAGTATTTT | CASSSTSGGTDTQYF
- | TRBJ1-1 | TRBV29-1 | - | TGCAGCGGGGGCCGAGGCACTGAAGCTTTCTTT | CSGGRGTEAFF
- | TRBJ1-1 | TRBV5-1 | few | TGCGCCAGCAGCCCCGGGCGGGAGATGGCTTTCTTT | CASSPGREMAFF
- | TRBJ2-1 | TRBV30 | - | TGTGCCTGGAGTTGGTGGGTCAATGAGCAGTTCTTC | CAWSWWVNEQFF
TRBD1 | TRBJ1-6 | TRBV4-1 | - | TGCGCCAGCAGCCAGAGGGACAGGAAGAGTACCTATAATTCACCCCTCCACTTT | CASSQRDRKSTYNSPLHF
- | TRBJ2-7 | TRBV30 | few | TGTGCCTGGAGTGTAGGGGGGAGCCCGCGCGAGCAGTACTTC | CAWSVGGSPREQYF
- | TRBJ2-5 | TRBV29-1 | - | TGCAGCACAAGTAAAGAGACCCAGTACTTC | CSTSKETQYF
- | TRBJ1-5 | TRBV2 | - | TGTGCCAGCAGGCGGAGGGTTGGCAGCAATCAGCCCCAGCATTTT | CASRRRVGSNQPQHF
TRBD1 | TRBJ1-6 | TRBV4-1 | few | TGCGCCAGCAGCCCCGGACAGGCTACGGCTAGTTCACCCCTCCACTTT | CASSPGQATASSPLHF
- | TRBJ2-1 | TRBV4-2 | - | TGTGCCAGCAGCCACCAGGGGCGGGCCACGGGCAATGAGCAGTTCTTC | CASSHQGRATGNEQFF
- | TRBJ2-7 | TRBV15 | once | TGTGCCACCAGCAGAGATGGCGGAGGGAGGGAGCAGTACTTC | CATSRDGGGREQYF
TRBD2 | TRBJ2-7 | TRBV5-1 | - | TGCGCCAGCAGCTCGGGGACTAGCGGATCCCAGCAGTACTTC | CASSSGTSGSQQYF
- | TRBJ1-1 | TRBV19 | - | TGTGCCAGTAGCATGGGGGCGAACACTGAAGCTTTCTTT | CASSMGANTEAFF
- | TRBJ2-2 | TRBV11-3 | - | TGTGCCAGCAGCTTAGTGGACCCCCCGTGGGGCACCGGGGAGCTGTTTTTT | CASSLVDPPWGTGELFF